The table lists the clone carrying this TCR beta chain with many counts. Its target is not known. Samples came from axillary lymph nodes draining the breast cancer. This sample is part of a study of breast tumors, draining lymph nodes, adjacent tissues. General study findings and limits: Data only fit, rather than demonstrated, lymph node origin of most tumor T cells. Tumor repertoires ranked between lymph nodes and nontumor tissue in diversity, with V and J gene preferences.

One entry per CDR3 protein results from TCRdb running MiXCR on the multiplex PCR reads. This table has about 200,000 distinct CDR3 sequences, approximately 33% appearing once. The TCR sequence derives from a female donor with breast cancer. Some clones in this sample may be carry-over from other donors' samples. The sample taken for sequencing was axillary lymph node tissue.

CDR3 sequence (DNA): TGTGCCAGCAGCGTATCGGCAGGGGGCGCTTCGGCCACAGATACGCAGTATTTT. This translates into CASSVSAGGASATDTQYF. V gene TRBV9 combines with J gene TRBJ2-3; 8 positions match TRBD1. There are 18 residues in the CDR3. Germline trimming cut 1 base from V and 2 bases from J; bases unmatched to any gene: 12. Germline V CDR1 and CDR2: SGDLS, YYNGEE. Full variable domain (outside the CDR3, taken from reference TRBV9 and TRBJ2-3): DSGVTQTPKHLITATGQRVTLRCSPRSGDLSVYWYQQSLDQGLQFLIQYYNGEERAKGNILERFSAQQFPDLHSELNLSSLELGDSALYFCASSVSAGGASATDTQYFGPGTRLTVL.